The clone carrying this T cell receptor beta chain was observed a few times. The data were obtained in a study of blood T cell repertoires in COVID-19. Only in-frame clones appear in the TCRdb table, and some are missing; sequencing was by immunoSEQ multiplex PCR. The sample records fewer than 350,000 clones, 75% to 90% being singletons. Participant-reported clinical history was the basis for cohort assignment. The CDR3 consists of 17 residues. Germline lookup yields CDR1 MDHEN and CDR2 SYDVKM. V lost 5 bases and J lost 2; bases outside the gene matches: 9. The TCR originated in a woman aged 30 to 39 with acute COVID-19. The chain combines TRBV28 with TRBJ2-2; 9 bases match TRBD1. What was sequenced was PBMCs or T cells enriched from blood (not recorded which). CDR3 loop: CASSPGTGILNTGELFF. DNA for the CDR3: TGTGCCAGCAGTCCCGGGACAGGGATTCTAAACACCGGGGAGCTGTTTTTT.